The present T cell receptor beta chain was sequenced within a study of identical twins. Germline V lookup: CDR1 MNHEY, CDR2 SVGAGI. V lost 2 bases and J lost 1; bases outside the gene matches: 2. This CDR3 is built from 15 residues. Comments on this clonotype: Its antigen is currently unknown.

TCRdb analysed the 5' RACE reads with MiXCR anew, one entry per CDR3 protein. The sample has nearly 650,000 distinct CDR3 sequences; around 7.5% are singletons. Study outcomes and limitations: Insertions were reduced in abundant cord blood beta clonotypes but not in memory repertoires.

This sample also appeared in a second study, on yellow fever vaccine responses in identical twins. That work states: Twins' vaccine T cell response reportedly seemed partly convergent, partly personalized.

Sequenced material: PBMCs. The receptor comes from a woman between 18 and 29 years old in good health. V and J are TRBV6-5 and TRBJ1-2; 9 bases are shared with TRBD1. CDR3 DNA sequence: TGTGCCAGCAGTTACGTGACAGGGGGTAACTATGGCTACACCTTC. Amino acids: CASSYVTGGNYGYTF.